Presented here are 11 T cell receptor beta chains from one specimen sequenced in a study of lymphopenia after photon versus proton radiotherapy. Generated by immunoSEQ multiplex PCR, the TCRdb table keeps only in-frame clones and is missing some. Seen here are tens of thousands of clones, about four fifths observed once, and the top ten hold approximately 2%. The source was peripheral blood, collected from a patient treated with proton-based radiotherapy. The receptors derive from a man in his sixties with pancreatic cancer.

The chain couples TRBV7-6 to TRBJ1-4, with 10 positions matching TRBD1. CDR1 is SGHVS and CDR2 is FNYEAQ in the germline V gene. V lost 1 base to trimming and J lost 8 bases; unmatched junction nucleotides: 4. The CDR3 runs to 15 residues. This chain's CDR3 is CASSLGTGGGEKLFF. DNA of the CDR3: TGTGCCAGCAGCTTAGGGACAGGGGGAGGAGAAAAACTGTTTTTT.

The chain is built from TRBV6-5 and TRBJ1-1, with a tentative D call TRBD1 (5 bases). Germline loops: CDR1 MNHEY, CDR2 SVGAGI. The CDR3 is made up of 13 amino acids. With 2 bases removed from V and 4 bases from J, the gap between germline ends came to 8 bases. CDR3 in amino acids: CASSYPGGTEAFF. CDR3 sequence (DNA): TGTGCCAGCAGTTACCCGGGGGGCACTGAAGCTTTCTTT.

V gene TRBV18 combines with J gene TRBJ2-1, with a tentative D call TRBD2 (5 bases). The CDR3 runs 14 residues. CDR1 and CDR2 from the germline V gene are KGHSH and LQKENI. V was pared by 6 bases and J by 10 bases, with 19 bases between. CDR3 nucleotide sequence: TGTGCCAGCTCCCGCTCCTTCACGGACTGGGAGCAGTTCTTC. Translated: CASSRSFTDWEQFF.

J is TRBJ2-6 and V is TRBV5-5; possible D gene TRBD1, 5 bases. V lost 0 bases, J lost 2 bases, and 9 bases lay in between. Germline V gene data show CDR1 as SGHKS and CDR2 as YYEKEE (reference sequence). This CDR3 contains 16 residues. The CDR3 DNA reads TGTGCCAGCAGCTTGGACAGGTCGACTGGGGCCAACGTCCTGACTTTC. This encodes CASSLDRSTGANVLTF.

The chain has TRBV11-3 and TRBJ2-3, with 7 nucleotides matching TRBD2. Germline CDR1 is SGHNT and CDR2 is YENEEA. This CDR3 spans 13 amino acids. J gave up 5 bases and V 5 bases, and 4 bases lay outside the gene matches. CDR3 nucleotides: TGTGCCAGCAGCCCCGGGGGGTTAGATACGCAGTATTTT. Translation: CASSPGGLDTQYF.

V gene TRBV7-9 combines with J gene TRBJ1-4; TRBD1 aligns across 8 bases. This CDR3 comprises 15 residues. The germline gives CDR1 SEHNR, CDR2 FQNEAQ (reference sequence). Trimming took 5 bases from V and 4 from J; bases not matched to a gene: 6. The CDR3 DNA reads as TGTGCCAGCAGCCCACGACAGGGGATTAATGAAAAACTGTTTTTT. This gives the protein CASSPRQGINEKLFF.

This sequence joins TRBV11-2 and TRBJ2-7; D is possibly TRBD1 (5 bases). This CDR3 comprises 12 residues. Germline CDR1 and CDR2: SGHAT and FQNNGV. The germline V and J ends were trimmed by 5 bases and 3 bases, with 8 bases remaining between them. CDR3 nucleotide sequence: TGTGCCAGCAGCCCCCAGGGCTACGAGCAGTACTTC. Protein: CASSPQGYEQYF.

The chain links TRBV4-2 to TRBJ1-2, with no clear D. V lost 0 bases and J 2 bases, leaving 13 bases between the germline ends. Germline V gene sequence: CDR1 LGHNA, CDR2 YNFKEQ. The CDR3 is 16 residues long. The CDR3 protein is CASSQDGQRNNYGYTF. The CDR3 DNA is TGTGCCAGCAGCCAAGATGGTCAGAGAAACAACTATGGCTACACCTTC.

This chain connects TRBV19 to TRBJ1-4; TRBD1 aligns across 12 bases. Germline V gene lookup returns CDR1 LNHDA and CDR2 SQIVND (reference sequence). The junction had 3 bases not matched to a gene; V was cut back by 6 bases and J by 7 bases. The CDR3 runs 14 residues. The CDR3 bases are TGTGCCAGTAGGCGGGACAGGGGGCCTGAAAAACTGTTTTTT. It yields the protein CASRRDRGPEKLFF.

The chain recombines TRBV28 with TRBJ1-2, with D possibly TRBD1 on 5 matching bases. V was cut by 5 bases and J by 4 bases, with 23 bases left in between. The CDR3 length is 17 residues. Germline-derived CDR1 and CDR2 are MDHEN and SYDVKM. CDR3 sequence reads: CASSAIPGTATVYGYTF. The CDR3 region has the DNA TGTGCCAGCAGTGCTATTCCCGGGACCGCAACCGTCTATGGCTACACCTTC.

This chain uses TRBV6-6 with TRBJ2-2, with unresolved D. CDR1 is MNHNY and CDR2 is SVGAGI in the germline V gene (reference sequence). Trimming stripped 8 bases from V and 2 bases from J, with 9 bases between. This CDR3 comprises 13 residues. CDR3 residues: CASERSNTGELFF. Written as DNA, the CDR3 is TGTGCCAGCGAAAGAAGTAACACCGGGGAGCTGTTTTTT.